This T cell receptor (beta chain) was sequenced for a study of blood T cell repertoires in COVID-19. For the study at large: Samples came from the United States, Italy and Spain, spanning acute and convalescent COVID-19. Sources were T cells, B-cell-depleted T cells, or PBMCs; the material itself was cDNA or gDNA.

With 5 bases removed from V and 7 bases from J, the gap between germline ends came to 9 bases. Germline loops: CDR1 SGHTA, CDR2 FQGNSA. The CDR3 has 13 amino acids. In the original analysis: Nucleated cell number was recorded as an estimate derived from reference gene primer amplification. TCRdb keeps only in-frame clones here, not all; method: immunoSEQ multiplex PCR. The V and J calls and the clone size are those of that table, but D and trimming were determined from the DNA. The data hold around 200,000 clones, with 80% to 85% observed a single time. This clone appeared a single time. The V call is TRBV7-2, the J call TRBJ1-6; D gene ambiguous. This TCR derives from a man in his fifties with active or convalescent COVID-19. Sequences were obtained from peripheral blood. The DNA of the CDR3 is TGTGCCAGCAGCCCCGGTCCGAATTCACCCCTCCACTTT. Amino acid sequence: CASSPGPNSPLHF.